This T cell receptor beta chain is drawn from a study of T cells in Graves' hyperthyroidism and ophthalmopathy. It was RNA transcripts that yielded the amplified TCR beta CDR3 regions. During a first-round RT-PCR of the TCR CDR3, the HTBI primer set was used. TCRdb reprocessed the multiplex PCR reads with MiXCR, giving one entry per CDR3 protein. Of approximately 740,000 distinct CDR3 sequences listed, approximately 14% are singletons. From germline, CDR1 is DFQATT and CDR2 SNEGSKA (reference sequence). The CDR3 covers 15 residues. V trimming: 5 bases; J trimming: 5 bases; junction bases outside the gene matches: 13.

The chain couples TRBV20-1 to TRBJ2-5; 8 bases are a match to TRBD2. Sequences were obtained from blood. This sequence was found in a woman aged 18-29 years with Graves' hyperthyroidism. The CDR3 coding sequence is TGCAGTGCTCCTAACCCCATTAGCGGGATTGAGACCCAGTACTTC. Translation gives CSAPNPISGIETQYF.